Listed here are 6 T cell receptor beta chains from one sample, sequenced in a study of T cells in Graves' hyperthyroidism and ophthalmopathy (dated by TCRdb to the late 2010s). Library construction relied on multiplex PCR. The run used an Illumina HiSeq 2000. The TCR beta CDR3 regions were amplified from the RNA transcripts. A first-round RT-PCR of the TCR CDR3 used the HTBI primer set with the Qiagen OneStep RT-PCR kit. TCRdb's own reprocessing of the public reads used fastp at Q25 and MiXCR and kept productive beta chains. Every CDR3 protein is listed once, alongside the most common genes and DNA of its rows. The sample data list about 560,000 distinct CDR3 sequences, and over 15% of these were observed just once. The ten largest clones take up around 18% of the sample. Sequenced material: blood. The receptors shown here come from a woman aged 18 to 35 with Graves' hyperthyroidism.

This clonotype was counted a few times. The chain links TRBV20-1 to TRBJ2-1; 14 bases are shared with TRBD2. This CDR3 is built from 15 residues. Germline CDR1 is DFQATT and CDR2 is SNEGSKA (reference sequence). The V gene end was trimmed by 5 bases and the J gene end by 6 bases; junction bases not matched to a gene: 6. The CDR3 here is CSALPGLAGANEQFF. The CDR3 region has the DNA TGCAGTGCTCTCCCGGGACTAGCGGGAGCCAATGAGCAGTTCTTC.

This clonotype was recorded at least ten times. The chain joins TRBV7-8 to TRBJ2-3, with D maybe TRBD2 (7 bases). CDR3 length: 18 residues. Trimming left V 2 bases short and J 2 bases short, with 20 bases between. Germline lookup yields CDR1 SGHVS and CDR2 FQNEAQ. CDR3 in DNA: TGTGCCAGCAGCTTAATAATAGGGGGGCGGGGGAACACAGATACGCAGTATTTT. This encodes CASSLIIGGRGNTDTQYF.

The chain links TRBV11-3 to TRBJ1-6; D perhaps matches TRBD1 (5 bases). The CDR3 has 16 amino acids. The V end was cut by 1 base, the J end by 4 bases, with 11 bases between. Germline V gene data show CDR1 as SGHNT and CDR2 as YENEEA. The CDR3 spells CASSLGLDRYNSPLHF. CDR3 nucleotides: TGTGCCAGCAGCTTAGGCCTCGACAGATATAATTCACCCCTCCACTTT.

In this sample, this clonotype turned up many times. The rearrangement links TRBV7-8 to TRBJ2-7; the match to TRBD1 covers 9 bases. After removal of 1 base from V and 5 bases from J, the junction contained 6 bases not matched to a gene. From germline, CDR1 is SGHVS and CDR2 FQNEAQ. This CDR3 has 15 amino acids. DNA for the CDR3: TGTGCCAGCAGCTTAGTTATACAGGGGGCCGACGAGCAGTACTTC. It encodes CASSLVIQGADEQYF. Full variable domain (remainder filled in from reference TRBV7-8 and TRBJ2-7): GAGVSQSPRYKVAKRGQDVALRCDPISGHVSLFWYQQALGQGPEFLTYFQNEAQLDKSGLPSDRFFAERPEGSVSTLKIQRTQQEDSAVYLCASSLVIQGADEQYFGPGTRLTVT.

This clonotype was detected ten times or more. J is TRBJ1-6 and V is TRBV12-3 or TRBV12-4; 7 bases agree with TRBD1. Unmatched junction bases numbered 10, after V lost 5 bases and J lost 6 bases. The CDR3 loop spans 16 amino acids. This CDR3 is CASSARDRPFNSPLHF. CDR3 coding DNA: TGTGCCAGCAGTGCCCGGGACAGACCGTTTAATTCACCCCTCCACTTT.

This rearrangement joins TRBV7-8 to TRBJ2-6; TRBD2 might be the D (6 bases). The germline CDR1 and CDR2 sequences are SGHVS and FQNEAQ. The V end lost 1 base, the J end lost 0 bases, and 13 bases lay between the germline ends. The CDR3 sequence is 18 residues long. The CDR3 spells CASSLGGAGLSGANVLTF. The CDR3 DNA is TGTGCCAGCAGCTTAGGTGGGGCGGGACTCTCTGGGGCCAACGTCCTGACTTTC.